This entry is about one TCR beta chain. Repertoires were generated with immunoSEQ multiplex PCR, while TCRdb's copy carries only in-frame clones and drops some. The sample holds around 130,000 clones, roughly 79% seen once. The sample originates from a study of blood T cell repertoires in COVID-19. This CDR3 contains 14 residues. Trimming removed 5 bases from V and 5 bases from J, with 15 bases in between. Germline V CDR1 and CDR2: SEHNR, FQNEAQ (reference sequence). The receptor's source is a human donor in a cohort sampled during active COVID-19. The sample consisted of peripheral blood. The genes are TRBV7-9 and TRBJ2-5, with D unresolved. The CDR3 DNA sequence: TGTGCCAGCAGCCCCGACTTCGGTGGGGAGACCCAGTACTTC. It specifies CASSPDFGGETQYF.